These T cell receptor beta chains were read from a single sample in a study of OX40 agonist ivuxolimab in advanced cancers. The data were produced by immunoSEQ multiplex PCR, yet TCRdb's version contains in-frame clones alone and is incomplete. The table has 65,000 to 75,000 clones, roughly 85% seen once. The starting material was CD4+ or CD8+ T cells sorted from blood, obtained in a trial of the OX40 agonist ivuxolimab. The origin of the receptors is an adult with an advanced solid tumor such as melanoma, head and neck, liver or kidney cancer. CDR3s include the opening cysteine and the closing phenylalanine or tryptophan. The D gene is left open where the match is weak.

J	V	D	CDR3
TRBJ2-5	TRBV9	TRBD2	CASSPRKAGGQETQYF
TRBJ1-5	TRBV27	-	CASSSSSWIQPQHF
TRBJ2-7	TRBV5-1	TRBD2	CASRSTSGGVYEQYF
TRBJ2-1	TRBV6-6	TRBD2	CASSYRTSGNEQFF
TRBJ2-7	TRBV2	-	CASSGGPGILSYEQYF
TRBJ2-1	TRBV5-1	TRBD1	CASSPSTGARYNEQFF
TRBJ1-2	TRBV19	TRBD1	CASRTYDRGNGYTF
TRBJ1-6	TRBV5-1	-	CASSSRTRNNSPLHF
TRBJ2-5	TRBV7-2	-	CASSAGTVSETQYF
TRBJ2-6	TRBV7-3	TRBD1	CASSLSGTGRANVLTF
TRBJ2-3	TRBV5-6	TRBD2	CASSLAGGPVDTQYF
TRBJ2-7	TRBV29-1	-	CSVDFEQGSEQYF
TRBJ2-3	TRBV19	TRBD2	CASSIAGLAGADTQYF
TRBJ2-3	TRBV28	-	CASSGYTDTQYF
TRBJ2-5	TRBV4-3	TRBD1	CASSQEGTGQETQYF
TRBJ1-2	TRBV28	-	CASSFQQNYGYTF